This T cell receptor beta chain came from a study of blood T cell repertoires in COVID-19 (dated by TCRdb to 2020 to 2022). Context from the whole study: Samples from collaborators originated in the United States, Italy and Spain and spanned both the acute and convalescent phases of COVID-19. Deeply sampled blood TCRbeta repertoires from subjects exposed to, actively infected with, or recovered from COVID-19 were included in the dataset. The material from the prospective study consisted of cDNA or gDNA derived from T cells, B-cell-depleted T cells, or PBMCs. A de-identified subject ID, COVID-19 status, age in years and sex were almost always included in the sample metadata. The repertoires were released in a freely available public database meant as a resource for research on the immune response to SARS-CoV-2. Samples came from the ongoing ImmuneRACE study (first 160 participants) plus 1,254 subjects from 6 global collaborators. Where available, HLA class I and class II types were taken from metadata supplied by the sample provider and were not determined by assay-based typing.

TCRbeta CDR3 regions were amplified from genomic DNA by means of the immunoSEQ Assay, a bias-controlled multiplex PCR. The original pipeline was this. Nucleated cell counts per sample were estimated from amplification of reference gene primers within the assay. Sequence reads were collapsed and filtered to measure the absolute abundance of every unique TCRbeta CDR3 rearrangement. For each sample, productive Simpson clonality was calculated by taking the square root of Simpson's diversity index across productive rearrangements. TCRdb retrieved this table from immuneACCESS and kept in-frame rearrangements only. Not all clones are present; in checked studies, unresolved V genes account for under half, and no reason is known for the remainder. D and trimming were read from the DNA, whereas the V and J calls and clone size are those reported in that table. The sample profile shows nearly 400,000 clones; around 92% of them were found once. Less than 2% of the sample belongs to the ten largest clones.

Participants in the prospective study were aged roughly 18 to 100 years, lived in some 24 United States geographic areas, and enrolled through a virtual design. Cohort assignment in the prospective study relied on participant-reported clinical history from a screening survey and a study questionnaire. Recovered participants in ImmuneRACE Cohort 3 were defined as having two consecutive negative NP/OP PCR tests, clearance from a healthcare professional, or resolution of symptoms. In the prospective study, mobile phlebotomists collected whole blood, serum and a nasopharyngeal or oropharyngeal swab from each participant. Over a roughly 2-month period, participants in the prospective study had the option of providing additional blood draws and questionnaires. Prospective study blood samples were shipped either frozen or at room temperature before DNA extraction. As for this clone: This clone's antigen is unknown. No base-level quality is on record; no much larger clone is a single base apart.

Paper-wide results and their limitations: The amount of clinical and demographic metadata varied by source and participant and was provided uncurated.

The germline V gene specifies SGHDT as CDR1 and YYEEEE as CDR2. The junction shows trimming of 0 bases on V and 1 base on J, plus 13 bases between the germline ends. The CDR3 has 16 amino acids, counting the end cysteine and phenylalanine. The sequence is cut down to CDR3 DNA, 48 bases in frame from base 1. The specimen sequenced was PBMCs or T cells enriched from blood (not recorded which). The chain employs TRBV5-6 and TRBJ1-1, and TRBD1 may be the D gene, going by 5 matching bases. This receptor was identified in a woman aged 25 to 39 who had recovered from COVID-19. The sequence in DNA is TGTGCCAGCAGCTTGGGGTTTGGGGGGTCGAACACTGAAGCTTTCTTT. It is translated as CASSLGFGGSNTEAFF.